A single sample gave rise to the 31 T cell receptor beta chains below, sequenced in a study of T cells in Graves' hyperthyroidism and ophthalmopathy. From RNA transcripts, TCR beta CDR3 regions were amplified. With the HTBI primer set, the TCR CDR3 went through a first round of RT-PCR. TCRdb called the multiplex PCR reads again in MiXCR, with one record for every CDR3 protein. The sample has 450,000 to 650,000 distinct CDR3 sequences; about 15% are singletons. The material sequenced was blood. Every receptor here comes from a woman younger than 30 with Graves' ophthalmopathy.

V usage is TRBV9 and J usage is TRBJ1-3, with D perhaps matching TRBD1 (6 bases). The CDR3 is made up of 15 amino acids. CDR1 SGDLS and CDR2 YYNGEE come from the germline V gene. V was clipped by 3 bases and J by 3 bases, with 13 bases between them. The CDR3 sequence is CASSAPTGYGNTIYF. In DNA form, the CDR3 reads TGTGCCAGCAGCGCCCCTACAGGGTATGGAAACACCATATATTTT.

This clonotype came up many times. The CDR3 protein is CASSLFQQGAASGEQYF. DNA for the CDR3: TGTGCCAGCAGTTTATTCCAACAGGGGGCAGCCTCGGGTGAGCAGTACTTC. The rearrangement links TRBV28 to TRBJ2-7, with TRBD1 matching 9 bases. Trimming cost V 1 base and J 7 bases; bases outside gene matches: 14. CDR1 and CDR2 from the germline V gene are MDHEN and SYDVKM. The CDR3 loop spans 17 amino acids.

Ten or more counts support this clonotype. The CDR3 DNA reads as TGCAGTGTCAGGACTAGTAATTCTTGGGAGCAGTTCTTC. This encodes CSVRTSNSWEQFF. The V and J genes are TRBV20-1 and TRBJ2-1; 7 bases match TRBD2. The J segment lost 10 bases and the V segment lost 7 bases, leaving 13 bases of the junction unmatched. Germline V gene sequence: CDR1 DFQATT, CDR2 SNEGSKA (reference sequence). The CDR3 is 13 amino acids.

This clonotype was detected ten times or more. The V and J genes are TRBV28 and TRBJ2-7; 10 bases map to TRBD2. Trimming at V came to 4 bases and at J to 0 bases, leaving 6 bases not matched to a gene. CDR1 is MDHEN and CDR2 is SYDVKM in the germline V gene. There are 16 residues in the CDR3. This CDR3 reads CASSSPSGRGSYEQYF. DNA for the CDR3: TGTGCCAGCAGTTCACCGAGCGGGAGGGGCTCCTACGAGCAGTACTTC.

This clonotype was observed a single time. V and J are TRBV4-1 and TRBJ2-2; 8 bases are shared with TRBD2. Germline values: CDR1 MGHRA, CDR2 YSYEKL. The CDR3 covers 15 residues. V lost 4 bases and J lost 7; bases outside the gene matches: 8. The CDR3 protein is CASSPRAGGGGELFF. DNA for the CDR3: TGCGCCAGCAGCCCTAGAGCCGGGGGGGGCGGGGAGCTGTTTTTT.

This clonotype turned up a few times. CDR3 bases: TGTGCCAGCAGCTTAGGTGGGGGCCTGAATTCACCCCTCCACTTT. Its protein is CASSLGGGLNSPLHF. The chain carries TRBV7-3 and TRBJ1-6, with a possible D match to TRBD1 (6 bases). Trimming cost V 2 bases and J 7 bases, with 12 bases left between them. This CDR3 is 15 amino acids long. Looked up from germline, CDR1 is SGHTA and CDR2 is FQGTGA.

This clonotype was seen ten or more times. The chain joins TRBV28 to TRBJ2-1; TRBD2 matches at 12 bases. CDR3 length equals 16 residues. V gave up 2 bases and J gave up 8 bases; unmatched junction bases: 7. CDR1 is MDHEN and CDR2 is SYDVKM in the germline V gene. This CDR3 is CASSLLRLAGVDEQFF. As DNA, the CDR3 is TGTGCCAGCAGTTTACTCCGACTAGCGGGAGTCGATGAGCAGTTCTTC. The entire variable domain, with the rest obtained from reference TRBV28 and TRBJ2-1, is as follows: DVKVTQSSRYLVKRTGEKVFLECVQDMDHENMFWYRQDPGLGLRLIYFSYDVKMKEKGDIPEGYSVSREKKERFSLILESASTNQTSMYLCASSLLRLAGVDEQFFGPGTRLTVL.

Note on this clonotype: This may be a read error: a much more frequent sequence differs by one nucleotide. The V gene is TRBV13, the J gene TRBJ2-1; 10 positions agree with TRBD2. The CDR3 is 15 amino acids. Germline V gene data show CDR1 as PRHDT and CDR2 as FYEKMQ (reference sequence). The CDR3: CASSLAISGRNDQFF. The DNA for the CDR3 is TGTGCCAGCAGCTTAGCTATTAGCGGGAGGAATGACCAGTTCTTC.

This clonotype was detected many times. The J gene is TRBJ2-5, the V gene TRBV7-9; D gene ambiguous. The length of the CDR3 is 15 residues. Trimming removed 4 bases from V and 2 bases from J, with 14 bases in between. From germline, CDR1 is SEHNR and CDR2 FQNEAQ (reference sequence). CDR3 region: CASSSLEEQQETQYF. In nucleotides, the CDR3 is TGTGCCAGCAGCTCCCTCGAGGAACAACAAGAGACCCAGTACTTC.

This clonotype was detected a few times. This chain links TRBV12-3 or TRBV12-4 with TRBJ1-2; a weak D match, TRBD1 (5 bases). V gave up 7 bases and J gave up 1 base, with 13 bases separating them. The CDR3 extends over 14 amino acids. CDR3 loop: CASNPGGDNYGYTF. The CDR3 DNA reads TGTGCCAGCAACCCCGGGGGGGATAACTATGGCTACACCTTC.

Here the CDR3 DNA reads TGTGCCAGCAGCTTAGCGATCCAGGGGGCCCAAAAACTGTTTTTT. Its protein product is CASSLAIQGAQKLFF. V gene TRBV7-8 combines with J gene TRBJ1-4; 8 bases line up with TRBD1. CDR1 is SGHVS and CDR2 is FQNEAQ in the germline V gene. CDR3 length: 15 residues. V gave up 0 bases and J gave up 9 bases; unmatched junction bases: 6. Drawing the rest from reference TRBV7-8 and TRBJ1-4, the complete variable domain is GAGVSQSPRYKVAKRGQDVALRCDPISGHVSLFWYQQALGQGPEFLTYFQNEAQLDKSGLPSDRFFAERPEGSVSTLKIQRTQQEDSAVYLCASSLAIQGAQKLFFGSGTQLSVL.

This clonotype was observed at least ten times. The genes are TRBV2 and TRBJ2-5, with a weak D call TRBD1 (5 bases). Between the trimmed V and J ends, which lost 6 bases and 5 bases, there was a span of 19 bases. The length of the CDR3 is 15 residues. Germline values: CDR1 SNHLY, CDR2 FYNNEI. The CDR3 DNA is TGTGCCAGCAGGGCCCTTGGGGCGCAATATGAGACCCAGTACTTC. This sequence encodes CASRALGAQYETQYF.

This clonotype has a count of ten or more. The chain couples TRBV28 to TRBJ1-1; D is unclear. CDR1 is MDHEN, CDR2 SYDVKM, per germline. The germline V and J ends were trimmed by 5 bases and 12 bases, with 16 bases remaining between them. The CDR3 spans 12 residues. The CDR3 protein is CASSPWSFLTFF. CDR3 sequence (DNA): TGTGCCAGCAGTCCGTGGTCCTTTTTGACTTTCTTT.

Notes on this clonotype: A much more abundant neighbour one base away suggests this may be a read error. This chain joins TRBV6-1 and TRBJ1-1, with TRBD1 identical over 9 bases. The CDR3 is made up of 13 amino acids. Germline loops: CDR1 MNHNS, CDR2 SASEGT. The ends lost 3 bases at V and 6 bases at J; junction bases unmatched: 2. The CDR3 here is CASSDTGGSEAFF. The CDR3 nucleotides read TGTGCCAGCAGTGACACAGGGGGCTCTGAAGCTTTCTTT.

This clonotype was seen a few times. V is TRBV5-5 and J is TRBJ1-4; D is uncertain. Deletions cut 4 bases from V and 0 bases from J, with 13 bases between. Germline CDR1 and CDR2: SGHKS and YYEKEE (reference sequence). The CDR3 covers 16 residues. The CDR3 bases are TGTGCCAGCAGCCTGCAACACAGCGCAACTAATGAAAAACTGTTTTTT. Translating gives CASSLQHSATNEKLFF.

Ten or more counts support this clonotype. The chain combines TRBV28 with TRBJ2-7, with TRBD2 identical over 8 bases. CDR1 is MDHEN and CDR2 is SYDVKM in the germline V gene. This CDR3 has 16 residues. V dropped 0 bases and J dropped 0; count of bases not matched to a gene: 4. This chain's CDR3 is CASSLWNSGSSYEQYF. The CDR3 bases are TGTGCCAGCAGTTTATGGAACAGCGGGAGCTCCTACGAGCAGTACTTC.

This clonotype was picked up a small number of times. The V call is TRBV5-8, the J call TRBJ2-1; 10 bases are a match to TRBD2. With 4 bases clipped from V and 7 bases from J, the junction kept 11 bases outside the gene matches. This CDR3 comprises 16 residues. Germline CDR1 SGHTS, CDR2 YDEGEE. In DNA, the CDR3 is TGTGCCAGCAGCGGATCTAGCGGGAGAGTCAAAAATGAGCAGTTCTTC. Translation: CASSGSSGRVKNEQFF.

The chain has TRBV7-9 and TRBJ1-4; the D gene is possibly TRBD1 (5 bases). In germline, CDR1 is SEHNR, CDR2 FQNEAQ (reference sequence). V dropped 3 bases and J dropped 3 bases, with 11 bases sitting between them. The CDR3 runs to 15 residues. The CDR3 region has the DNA TGTGCCAGCAGCTTTCAAGGGGTAGCTAATGAAAAACTGTTTTTT. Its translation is CASSFQGVANEKLFF.

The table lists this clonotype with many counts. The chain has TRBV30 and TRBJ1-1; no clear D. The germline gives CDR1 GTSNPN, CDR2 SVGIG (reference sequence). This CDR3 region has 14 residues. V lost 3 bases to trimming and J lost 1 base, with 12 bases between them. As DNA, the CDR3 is TGTGCCTGGAGGGGTAATAGGGAGAACACTGAAGCTTTCTTT. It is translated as CAWRGNRENTEAFF.

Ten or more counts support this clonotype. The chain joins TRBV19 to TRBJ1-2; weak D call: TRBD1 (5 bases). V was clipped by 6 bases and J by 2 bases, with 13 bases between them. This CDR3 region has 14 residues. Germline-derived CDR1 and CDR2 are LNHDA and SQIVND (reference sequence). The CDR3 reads CASSHVAGNYGYTF. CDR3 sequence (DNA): TGTGCCAGTAGCCACGTGGCAGGGAACTATGGCTACACCTTC.

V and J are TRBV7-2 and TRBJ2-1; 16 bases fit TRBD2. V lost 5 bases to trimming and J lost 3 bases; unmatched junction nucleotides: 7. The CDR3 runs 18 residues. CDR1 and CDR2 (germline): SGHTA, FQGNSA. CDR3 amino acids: CASSVEGLAGGDYNEQFF. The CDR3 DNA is TGTGCCAGCAGCGTTGAGGGACTAGCGGGAGGGGACTACAATGAGCAGTTCTTC.

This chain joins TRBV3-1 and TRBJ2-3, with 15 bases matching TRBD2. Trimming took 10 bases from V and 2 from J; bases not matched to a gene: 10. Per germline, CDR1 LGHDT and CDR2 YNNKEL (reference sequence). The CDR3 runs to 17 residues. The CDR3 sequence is CATRKWTSGRATDTQYF. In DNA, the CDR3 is TGTGCCACCAGGAAATGGACTAGCGGGAGGGCCACAGATACGCAGTATTTT.

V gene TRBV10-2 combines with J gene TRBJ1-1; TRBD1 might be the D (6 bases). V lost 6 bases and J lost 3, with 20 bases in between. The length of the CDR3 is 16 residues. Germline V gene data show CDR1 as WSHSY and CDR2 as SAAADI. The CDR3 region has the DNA TGCGCCAGCAGAGTCGACCCGGGACATTTCGACACTGAAGCTTTCTTT. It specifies CASRVDPGHFDTEAFF.

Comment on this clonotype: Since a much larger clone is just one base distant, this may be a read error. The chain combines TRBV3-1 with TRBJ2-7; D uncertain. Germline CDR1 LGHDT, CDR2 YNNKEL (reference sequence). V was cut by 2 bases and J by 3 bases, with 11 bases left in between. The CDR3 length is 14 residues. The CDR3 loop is CASSQNERIYEQYF. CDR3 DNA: TGTGCCAGCAGCCAAAATGAGCGAATCTACGAGCAGTACTTC.

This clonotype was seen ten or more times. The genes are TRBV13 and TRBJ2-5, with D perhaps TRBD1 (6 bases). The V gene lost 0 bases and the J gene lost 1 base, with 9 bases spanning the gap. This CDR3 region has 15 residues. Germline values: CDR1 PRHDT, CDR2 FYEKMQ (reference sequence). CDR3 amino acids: CASSLGGATQETQYF. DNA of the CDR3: TGTGCCAGCAGCTTAGGGGGGGCAACCCAAGAGACCCAGTACTTC.

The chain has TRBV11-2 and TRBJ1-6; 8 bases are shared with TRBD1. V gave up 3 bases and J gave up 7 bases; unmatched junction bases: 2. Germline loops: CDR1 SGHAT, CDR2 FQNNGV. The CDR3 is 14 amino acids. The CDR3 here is CASSFTGGNSPLHF. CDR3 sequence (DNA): TGTGCCAGCAGCTTTACAGGGGGGAATTCACCCCTCCACTTT.

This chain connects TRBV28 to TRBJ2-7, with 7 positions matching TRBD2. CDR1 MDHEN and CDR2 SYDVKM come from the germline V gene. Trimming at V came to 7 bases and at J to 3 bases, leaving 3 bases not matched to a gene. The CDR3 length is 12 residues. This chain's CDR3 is CASNSGYYEQYF. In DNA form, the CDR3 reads TGTGCCAGCAATAGCGGGTACTACGAGCAGTACTTC. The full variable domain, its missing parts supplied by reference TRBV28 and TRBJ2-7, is DVKVTQSSRYLVKRTGEKVFLECVQDMDHENMFWYRQDPGLGLRLIYFSYDVKMKEKGDIPEGYSVSREKKERFSLILESASTNQTSMYLCASNSGYYEQYFGPGTRLTVT.

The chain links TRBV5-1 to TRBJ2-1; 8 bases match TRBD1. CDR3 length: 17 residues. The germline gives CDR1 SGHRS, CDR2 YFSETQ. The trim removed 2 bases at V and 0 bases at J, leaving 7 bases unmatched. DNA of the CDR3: TGCGCCAGCAGCTTAGTACGGACAGGGACCTCCTACAATGAGCAGTTCTTC. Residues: CASSLVRTGTSYNEQFF.

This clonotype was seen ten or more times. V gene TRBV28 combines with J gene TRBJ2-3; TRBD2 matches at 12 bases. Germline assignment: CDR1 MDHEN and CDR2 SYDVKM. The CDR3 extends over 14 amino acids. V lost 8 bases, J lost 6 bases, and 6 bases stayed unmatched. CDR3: CASGRLAGEDTQYF. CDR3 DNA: TGTGCCAGCGGACGACTAGCGGGAGAGGATACGCAGTATTTT.

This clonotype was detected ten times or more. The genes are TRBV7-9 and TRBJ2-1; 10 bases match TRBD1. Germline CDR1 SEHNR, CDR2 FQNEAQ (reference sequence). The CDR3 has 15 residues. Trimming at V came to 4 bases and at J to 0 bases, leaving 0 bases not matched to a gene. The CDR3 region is CASSWDRGSYNEQFF. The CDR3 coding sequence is TGTGCCAGCAGCTGGGACAGGGGCTCCTACAATGAGCAGTTCTTC.

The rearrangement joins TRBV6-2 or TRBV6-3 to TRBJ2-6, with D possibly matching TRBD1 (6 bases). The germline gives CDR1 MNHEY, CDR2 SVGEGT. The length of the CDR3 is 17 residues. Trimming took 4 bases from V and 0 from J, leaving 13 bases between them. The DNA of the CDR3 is TGTGCCAGCAGTTCCTATGACAGGATCTCTGGGGCCAACGTCCTGACTTTC. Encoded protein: CASSSYDRISGANVLTF.